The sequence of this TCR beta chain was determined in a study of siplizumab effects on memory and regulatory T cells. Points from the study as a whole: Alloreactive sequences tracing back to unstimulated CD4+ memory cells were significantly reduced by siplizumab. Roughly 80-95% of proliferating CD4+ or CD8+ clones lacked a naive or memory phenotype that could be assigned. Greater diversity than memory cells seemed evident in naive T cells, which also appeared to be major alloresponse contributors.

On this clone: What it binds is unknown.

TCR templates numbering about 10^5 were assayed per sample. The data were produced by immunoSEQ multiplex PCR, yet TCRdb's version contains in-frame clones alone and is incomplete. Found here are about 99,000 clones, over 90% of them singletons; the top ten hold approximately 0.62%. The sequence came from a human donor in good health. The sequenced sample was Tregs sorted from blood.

The CDR3 bases are TGTGCCAGCAGTTTATGGGCAGGAACGAACACCGGGGAGCTGTTTTTT. Translation gives CASSLWAGTNTGELFF. The chain combines TRBV27 with TRBJ2-2; D unresolved. Trimming shortened V by 1 base and J by 0 bases, and 9 bases separated the two germline ends. This CDR3 region has 16 residues. CDR1 and CDR2 from the germline V gene are MNHEY and SMNVEV (reference sequence).